This T cell receptor beta chain was retrieved from a study of blood T cell repertoires in COVID-19. Study information: Samples taken during acute and convalescent COVID-19 were collected in the United States, Italy and Spain. Sources were T cells, B-cell-depleted T cells, or PBMCs; the material itself was cDNA or gDNA.

The data were produced by immunoSEQ multiplex PCR, yet TCRdb's version contains in-frame clones alone and is incomplete. The sample holds roughly 60,000 clones, 88% seen once. CDR3 size: 13 residues. The ends lost 6 bases at V and 5 bases at J; junction bases unmatched: 6. The sequenced material came from peripheral blood. The TCR originated in a man in his 60s with active COVID-19. This chain uses TRBV12-3 or TRBV12-4 with TRBJ2-7, with TRBD1 matching over 8 bases. CDR3 sequence reads: CASSRDRQNEQYF. CDR3 sequence (DNA): TGTGCCAGCAGCAGGGACAGGCAAAACGAGCAGTACTTC.